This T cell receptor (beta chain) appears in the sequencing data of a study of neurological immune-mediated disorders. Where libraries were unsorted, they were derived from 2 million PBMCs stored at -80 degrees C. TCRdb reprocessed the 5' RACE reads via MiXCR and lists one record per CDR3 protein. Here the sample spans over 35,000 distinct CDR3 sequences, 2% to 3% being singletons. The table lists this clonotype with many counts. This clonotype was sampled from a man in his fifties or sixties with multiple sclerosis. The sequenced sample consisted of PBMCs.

The CDR3 spells CASSTRQDSNQPQHF. The CDR3 DNA sequence: TGCGCCAGCAGTACTAGACAGGATAGCAATCAGCCCCAGCATTTT. This chain uses TRBV5-1 with TRBJ1-5; D is perhaps TRBD1 (6 bases). The CDR3 runs 15 residues. V lost 5 bases and J 0 bases, leaving 12 bases between the germline ends. Per germline, CDR1 SGHRS and CDR2 YFSETQ.